This entry features one T cell receptor (beta chain) sequence. Sequencing used immunoSEQ multiplex PCR; TCRdb keeps in-frame clones, though not all of them. The table shows around 100,000 clones, with less than 75% occurring only once. This sample was included in a study of shared clonotypes between healthy human individuals. V gave up 4 bases and J gave up 3 bases, with 19 bases separating them. This CDR3 spans 17 amino acids. The germline CDR1 and CDR2 sequences are MGHRA and YSYEKL. Sequenced sample: memory CD8+ T cells sorted from blood. Subset specified: CD45RO+ cells pooled with CCR7-negative TemRA cells. The chain recombines TRBV4-1 with TRBJ2-1; perhaps TRBD1 as D (5 bases). This TCR was sampled from a woman aged 30 to 39 in good health. The CDR3 DNA is TGCGCCAGCAGCCCACACAGTGCGAACAGGATCTACAATGAGCAGTTCTTC. Translating gives CASSPHSANRIYNEQFF.